This is a list of T cell receptor beta chains from one sample in a study of vaccination and CD4 T cells after COVID-19. From the PCR reads, TCRdb called clonotypes with MiXCR, one entry per CDR3 protein. The sample carries a few thousand distinct CDR3 sequences, 29% recorded once. These receptors are not linked to any known antigen. Specimen: CD4+ T cells from blood, cultured in vitro. These receptors were taken from a human donor in good health. The conserved cysteine and the conserved F or W are not part of the CDR3 here. Rows give clone size only sometimes, using once, few, many, or a class for an expanded clone.

length: 12
J: TRBJ1-2
size: few
V: TRBV28
CDR3: ASLFRLGDYGYT

length: 11
J: TRBJ2-5
size: few
V: TRBV7-7
CDR3: ASSLNGGETQY

length: 11
J: TRBJ1-1
size: -
V: TRBV30
CDR3: AWSGQGNTEAF

length: 10
J: TRBJ1-1
size: few
V: TRBV28
CDR3: ASVGTNTEAF

length: 11
J: TRBJ1-1
size: few
V: TRBV11-2
CDR3: ASSLTGDTEAF

length: 13
J: TRBJ2-7
size: few
V: TRBV6-1
CDR3: ASSGLAGGAYEQY

length: 9
J: TRBJ1-1
size: few
V: TRBV20-1
CDR3: SASVDREAF

length: 14
J: TRBJ2-1
size: -
V: TRBV10-1
CDR3: ASSDSGLAGINEQF

length: 12
J: TRBJ2-3
size: few
V: TRBV5-4
CDR3: ASSLFGSTDTQY

length: 13
J: TRBJ2-3
size: -
V: TRBV7-3
CDR3: ASSLTLGPPDTQY

length: 10
J: TRBJ1-2
size: few
V: TRBV28
CDR3: ASSLGNYGYT

length: 11
J: TRBJ1-2
size: -
V: TRBV10-2
CDR3: ASSTGSSYGYT

length: 12
J: TRBJ1-2
size: -
V: TRBV20-1
CDR3: SARDRGAGDGYI

length: 10
J: TRBJ2-7
size: -
V: TRBV5-5
CDR3: ASSFTLYEQY

length: 12
J: TRBJ2-5
size: -
V: TRBV11-2
CDR3: ASSLAQRVGTQY

length: 12
J: TRBJ1-1
size: -
V: TRBV25-1
CDR3: ASSDQGGYTEAF

length: 15
J: TRBJ2-7
size: -
V: TRBV2
CDR3: ASNPAGGANRYYEQY

length: 11
J: TRBJ2-3
size: few
V: TRBV7-8
CDR3: ASSYLVQDTQY

length: 10
J: TRBJ2-3
size: few
V: TRBV11-3
CDR3: ASSSRRDTQY

length: 11
J: TRBJ2-3
size: -
V: TRBV9
CDR3: ASSVAPADTQY

length: 12
J: TRBJ1-1
size: few
V: TRBV7-3
CDR3: ASSSGAGRTEAF

length: 12
J: TRBJ2-7
size: -
V: TRBV9
CDR3: ASSVGPGGYEQY